This is a list of T cell receptor beta chains from one sample in a study of T cell changes during pregnancy in multiple sclerosis. Sequencing used immunoSEQ multiplex PCR; TCRdb keeps in-frame clones, though not all of them. Of roughly 74,000 clones listed, 75% to 90% are singletons. The input for sequencing was peripheral blood, taken before pregnancy. Receptors originate from a female donor with multiple sclerosis, enrolled in a pregnancy study. Both conserved end residues are part of each CDR3. The D gene is left open where the match is weak. Clone sizes are given selectively: once, few, many, or a class where the clone is expanded.

d_gene,v_gene,abundance,j_gene,CDR3aa,CDR3nt
NA,TRBV7-2,NA,TRBJ2-7,CASSLGRSSLTYEQYF,TGTGCCAGCAGCTTAGGTAGGTCTAGCCTGACCTACGAGCAGTACTTC
NA,TRBV7-8,NA,TRBJ1-1,CASSLAHEAFF,TGTGCCAGCAGCTTAGCTCATGAAGCTTTCTTT
TRBD2,TRBV7-3,NA,TRBJ2-1,CASSLIGTSGGYSYNEQFF,TGTGCCAGCAGCTTAATAGGGACTAGCGGGGGGTACTCCTACAATGAGCAGTTCTTC
NA,TRBV28,NA,TRBJ1-3,CASRTGGDGNTIYF,TGTGCCAGCAGGACCGGGGGAGATGGAAACACCATATATTTT
TRBD1,TRBV30,NA,TRBJ1-1,CAWSVQGGAEAFF,TGTGCCTGGAGTGTACAGGGGGGTGCTGAAGCTTTCTTT
NA,TRBV7-3,NA,TRBJ1-6,CASSLSGPLLPGSYNSPLHF,TGTGCCAGCAGCCTATCCGGCCCCCTACTCCCCGGGTCCTATAATTCACCCCTCCACTTT
NA,TRBV25-1,NA,TRBJ1-2,CASSEYGGNYGYTF,TGTGCCAGCAGTGAATATGGAGGGAACTATGGCTACACCTTC
NA,TRBV11-2,NA,TRBJ1-6,CASSPTGGGLSYNSPLHF,TGTGCCAGCAGCCCGACTGGCGGGGGTTTGTCCTATAATTCACCCCTCCACTTT
NA,TRBV7-8,NA,TRBJ1-3,CASSQRTPSSSGNTIYF,TGTGCCAGCAGCCAAAGGACACCTAGTAGCTCTGGAAACACCATATATTTT
NA,TRBV6-5,once,TRBJ2-2,CASSYRTTNTGELFF,TGTGCCAGCAGTTACAGGACAACGAACACCGGGGAGCTGTTTTTT
TRBD1,TRBV7-9,NA,TRBJ2-7,CASSPAGTGRYEQYF,TGTGCCAGCAGCCCGGCCGGGACAGGTCGATACGAGCAGTACTTC
TRBD1,TRBV11-2,NA,TRBJ2-4,CASSPGQGTNIQYF,TGTGCCAGCAGCCCGGGACAGGGGACAAACATTCAGTACTTC
NA,TRBV18,NA,TRBJ2-7,CASSPSLRQTHEQYF,TGTGCCAGCTCACCATCCTTGCGCCAAACTCACGAGCAGTACTTC
NA,TRBV11-2,NA,TRBJ2-5,CASSLVGARTETQYF,TGTGCCAGCAGCTTAGTAGGGGCCAGGACGGAGACCCAGTACTTC
NA,TRBV18,NA,TRBJ1-4,CASSPLYVSGLNLNEKLFF,TGTGCCAGCTCACCCCTTTATGTTTCGGGGTTAAACTTAAATGAAAAACTGTTTTTT
NA,TRBV7-8,NA,TRBJ1-3,CASSTGAGNTIYF,TGTGCCAGCAGCACAGGTGCCGGAAACACCATATATTTT
TRBD2,TRBV5-1,NA,TRBJ2-2,CASSFRTSGANTGELFF,TGCGCCAGCAGCTTCCGTACTAGCGGGGCGAACACCGGGGAGCTGTTTTTT
NA,TRBV15,NA,TRBJ2-6,CATSRDRGSGANVLTF,TGTGCCACCAGCAGAGATCGAGGTTCTGGGGCCAACGTCCTGACTTTC
NA,TRBV19,NA,TRBJ1-3,CASSIQSGNTIYF,TGTGCCAGTAGTATTCAGTCTGGAAACACCATATATTTT
TRBD2,TRBV2,NA,TRBJ2-3,CASSGAGTSGSSLDTQYF,TGTGCCAGCAGTGGTGCCGGGACTAGCGGGAGTAGTTTAGATACGCAGTATTTT
NA,TRBV7-2,NA,TRBJ2-7,CASSSATGFYEQYF,TGTGCCAGCAGCTCCGCGACAGGTTTCTACGAGCAGTACTTC
TRBD2,TRBV7-9,NA,TRBJ2-3,CASSSTSLAGVTDTQYF,TGTGCCAGCAGCTCGACCTCCCTAGCGGGGGTCACAGATACGCAGTATTTT
TRBD2,TRBV10-3,NA,TRBJ2-7,CAVFSGENSYEQYF,TGTGCCGTTTTTAGCGGGGAGAACTCCTACGAGCAGTACTTC
TRBD2,TRBV5-1,once,TRBJ2-1,CASSPAGAFIYSYNEQFF,TGCGCCAGCAGCCCAGCGGGGGCCTTCATATACTCCTACAATGAGCAGTTCTTC
NA,TRBV7-9,few,TRBJ1-1,CASGPGETEAFF,TGTGCCAGCGGCCCAGGGGAGACTGAAGCTTTCTTT
TRBD1,TRBV2,few,TRBJ1-4,CASRSTGTGEKLFF,TGTGCCAGCAGGTCGACAGGGACAGGAGAAAAACTGTTTTTT
TRBD1,TRBV28,NA,TRBJ2-7,CASGRQGHYEQYF,TGTGCCAGCGGGAGACAGGGACACTACGAGCAGTACTTC